This T cell receptor beta chain derives from a study of OX40 agonist ivuxolimab in advanced cancers. Sequenced by immunoSEQ multiplex PCR; TCRdb stores in-frame clones only, minus some. The repertoire consists of around 95,000 clones, with around 89% occurring once and the leading ten covering about 0.15%. This receptor was taken from an adult with an advanced solid tumor such as melanoma, head and neck, liver or kidney cancer. Specimen: CD4+ or CD8+ T cells sorted from blood, collected in a trial of the OX40 agonist ivuxolimab.

The CDR3 is CASSPADSGANVLTF. Written as DNA, the CDR3 is TGCGCCAGCAGTCCAGCGGACTCTGGGGCCAACGTCCTGACTTTC. V usage is TRBV5-1 and J usage is TRBJ2-6, with D perhaps TRBD2 (5 bases). Trimming stripped 5 bases from V and 0 bases from J, with 9 bases between. In germline, CDR1 is SGHRS, CDR2 YFSETQ. The CDR3 sequence is 15 residues long. The variable domain in full, completed from reference TRBV5-1 and TRBJ2-6, reads KAGVTQTPRYLIKTRGQQVTLSCSPISGHRSVSWYQQTPGQGLQFLFEYFSETQRNKGNFPGRFSGRQFSNSRSEMNVSTLELGDSALYLCASSPADSGANVLTFGAGSRLTVL.